This T cell receptor beta chain was profiled in a study of PD-L1 blockade in urothelial cancer. CDR1 is SGHKS, CDR2 YYEKEE, per germline (reference sequence). V was trimmed by 4 bases and J by 0 bases, leaving 13 bases between them. The CDR3 loop spans 15 amino acids. Indicated time point: peripheral blood 6 weeks after treatment start. The method was immunoSEQ multiplex PCR; TCRdb's version includes in-frame clones alone and lacks a portion of them. The sample records around 69,000 clones, approximately 89% being singletons. The chain joins TRBV5-5 to TRBJ1-2; no definite D call. The origin of this receptor is an elderly woman with urothelial cancer. Here the sequenced sample was PBMCs, taken around atezolizumab (anti-PD-L1) treatment. The DNA of the CDR3 is TGTGCCAGCAGCCAAGGAGGTGTAGCTAACTATGGCTACACCTTC. This codes for CASSQGGVANYGYTF.